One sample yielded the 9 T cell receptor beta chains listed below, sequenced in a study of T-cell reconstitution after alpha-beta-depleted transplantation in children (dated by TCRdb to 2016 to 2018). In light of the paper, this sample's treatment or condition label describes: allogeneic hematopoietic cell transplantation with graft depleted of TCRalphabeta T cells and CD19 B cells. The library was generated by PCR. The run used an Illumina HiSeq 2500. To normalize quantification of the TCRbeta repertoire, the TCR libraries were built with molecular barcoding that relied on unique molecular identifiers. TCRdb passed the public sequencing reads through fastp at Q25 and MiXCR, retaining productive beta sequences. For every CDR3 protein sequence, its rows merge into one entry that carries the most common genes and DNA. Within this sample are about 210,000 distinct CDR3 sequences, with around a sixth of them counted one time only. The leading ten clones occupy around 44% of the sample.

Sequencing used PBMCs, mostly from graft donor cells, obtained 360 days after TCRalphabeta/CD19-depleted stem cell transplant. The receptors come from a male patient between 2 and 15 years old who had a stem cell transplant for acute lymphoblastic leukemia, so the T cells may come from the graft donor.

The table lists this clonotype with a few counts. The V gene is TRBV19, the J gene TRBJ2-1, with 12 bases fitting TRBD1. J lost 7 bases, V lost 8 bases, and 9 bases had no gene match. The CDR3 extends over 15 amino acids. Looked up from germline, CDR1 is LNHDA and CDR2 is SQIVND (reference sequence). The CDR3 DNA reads TGTGCCAGTTCCACCGGGACAGGGGGCTGGAATGAGCAGTTCTTC. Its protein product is CASSTGTGGWNEQFF.

DNA of the CDR3: TGTGCCAGCAGCTTAGTTCGCAGGTCATTCCAAGAGACCCAGTACTTC. Translated: CASSLVRRSFQETQYF. V gene TRBV7-2 combines with J gene TRBJ2-5; D is unresolved. The CDR3 is 16 amino acids. CDR1 is SGHTA, CDR2 FQGNSA, per germline. The V end lost 1 base, the J end lost 1 base, and 13 bases lay between the germline ends.

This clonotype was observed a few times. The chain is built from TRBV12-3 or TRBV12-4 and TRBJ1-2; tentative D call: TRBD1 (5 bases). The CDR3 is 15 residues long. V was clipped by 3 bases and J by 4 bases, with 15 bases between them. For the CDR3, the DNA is TGTGCCAGCAGTTTGAGCCAGGGTCAAAGCTATGGCTACACCTTC. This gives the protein CASSLSQGQSYGYTF.

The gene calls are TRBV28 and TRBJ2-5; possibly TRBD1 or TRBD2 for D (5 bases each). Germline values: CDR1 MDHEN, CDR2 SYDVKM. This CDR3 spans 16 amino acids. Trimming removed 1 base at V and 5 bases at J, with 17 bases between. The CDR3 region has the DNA TGTGCCAGCAGTTTATATGAGGGGACCACCTCGGAGACCCAGTACTTC. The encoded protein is CASSLYEGTTSETQYF. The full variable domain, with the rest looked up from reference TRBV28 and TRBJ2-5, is DVKVTQSSRYLVKRTGEKVFLECVQDMDHENMFWYRQDPGLGLRLIYFSYDVKMKEKGDIPEGYSVSREKKERFSLILESASTNQTSMYLCASSLYEGTTSETQYFGPGTRLLVL.

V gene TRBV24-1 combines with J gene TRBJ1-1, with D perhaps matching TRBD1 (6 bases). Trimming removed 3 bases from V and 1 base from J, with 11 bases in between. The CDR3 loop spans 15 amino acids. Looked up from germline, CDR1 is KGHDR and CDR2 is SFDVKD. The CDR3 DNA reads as TGTGCCACCAGTGATCCGGGACAAGAGAACACTGAAGCTTTCTTT. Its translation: CATSDPGQENTEAFF.

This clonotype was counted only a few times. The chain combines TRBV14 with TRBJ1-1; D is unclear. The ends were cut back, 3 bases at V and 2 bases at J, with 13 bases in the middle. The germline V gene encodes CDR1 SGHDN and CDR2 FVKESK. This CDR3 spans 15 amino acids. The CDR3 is CASSQEINPNTEAFF. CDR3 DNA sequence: TGTGCCAGCAGCCAGGAAATAAACCCTAACACTGAAGCTTTCTTT.

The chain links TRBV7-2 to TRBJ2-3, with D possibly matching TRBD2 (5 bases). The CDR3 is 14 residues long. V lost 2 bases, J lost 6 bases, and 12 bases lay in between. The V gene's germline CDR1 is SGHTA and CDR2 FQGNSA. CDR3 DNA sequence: TGTGCCAGCAGCTTAAGGATGCGGAGGGATACGCAGTATTTT. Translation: CASSLRMRRDTQYF.

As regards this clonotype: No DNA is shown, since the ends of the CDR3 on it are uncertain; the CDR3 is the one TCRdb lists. This chain's CDR3 is CSAVGQGTNEKLFF. The V gene is TRBV29-1, the J gene TRBJ1-4; whether TRBD1, the table's D call, matches the DNA was not checked. Inclusive of both ends, the CDR3 amounts to 14 amino acids. The germline gives CDR1 SQVTM, CDR2 ANQGSEA.

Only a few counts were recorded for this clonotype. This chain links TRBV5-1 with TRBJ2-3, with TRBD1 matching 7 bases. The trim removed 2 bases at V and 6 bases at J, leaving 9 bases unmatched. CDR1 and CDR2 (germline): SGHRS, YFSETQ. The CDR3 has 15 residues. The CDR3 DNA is TGCGCCAGCAGCTTTGGGACAGCTGTTGCGGATACGCAGTATTTT. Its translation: CASSFGTAVADTQYF.